This T cell receptor beta chain is drawn from a study of blood T cells in healthy people across ages. Study results and caveats: TCR beta diversity correlated strongly with naive T cell percentage. The study found more naive CD4+ cells and higher diversity in long-lived than aged donors. TCR beta diversity, measured per million T cells, fell in a roughly linear way with age.

Donors were healthy Caucasian individuals from Russia aged about 6 to 90. With respect to this clonotype: Its matching antigen is unknown.

The CDR3 is 14 amino acids. The V and J ends lost 6 bases and 0 bases respectively, with 11 bases between them. Sample-barcoded 5' priming and a J-beta primer mix drove a second PCR of roughly 7 to 11 cycles. TCRdb processed the 5' RACE reads anew with MiXCR; each CDR3 protein has one entry. In the table there are 590,000 or so distinct CDR3 sequences, under 30% of which are singletons. The sequenced sample was blood. The gene calls are TRBV12-3 or TRBV12-4 and TRBJ1-1; the D gene is possibly TRBD1 (6 bases). This sequence was found in an elderly woman in good health. CDR3 region: CASRPGHLNTEAFF. The CDR3 region has the DNA TGTGCCAGCAGGCCGGGACATTTGAACACTGAAGCTTTCTTT.